The 29 T cell receptor beta chains below all came from one sample that was sequenced in a study of CD8 T cells in Susac syndrome. Reverse transcription of roughly 0.45 to 1 ug RNA was carried out with random hexamers. TCRdb called the immunoSEQ multiplex PCR reads again in MiXCR, with one record for every CDR3 protein. The data show 250,000 to 300,000 distinct CDR3 sequences, roughly 85% seen once. Sequencing was performed on CD8+ T cells from PBMCs. All receptors derive from a human donor with multiple sclerosis.

With respect to this clonotype: A junction end diverges from the germline sequence, so it may reflect a read error. V and J are TRBV7-7 and TRBJ2-2, with a tentative D call TRBD1 (5 bases). The germline CDR1 and CDR2 sequences are SSHAT and FNYEAQ (reference sequence). The CDR3 consists of 14 residues. Written as DNA, the CDR3 is TGTGCTAGCAGCCCGACGACAGACACCGGGGAGCTGTTTTTT. Its translation: CASSPTTDTGELFF.

The chain employs TRBV2 and TRBJ1-5; tentatively, D is TRBD1 (5 bases). CDR1 is SNHLY, CDR2 FYNNEI, per germline. Trimming stripped 2 bases from V and 7 bases from J, with 9 bases between. CDR3 length: 13 residues. Here the CDR3 reads CASSELRDQPQHF. CDR3 coding DNA: TGTGCCAGCAGTGAACTGAGGGACCAGCCCCAGCATTTT.

The chain employs TRBV7-6 and TRBJ2-3; a possible D gene is TRBD2 (6 bases). This CDR3 spans 14 amino acids. Looked up from germline, CDR1 is SGHVS and CDR2 is FNYEAQ. Trimming pared 6 bases from V and 4 bases from J, leaving 14 bases between. The CDR3 reads CASRRLVGADTQYF. CDR3 nucleotides: TGTGCCAGCAGGCGACTAGTCGGGGCAGATACGCAGTATTTT.

The V and J genes are TRBV9 and TRBJ2-7; no clear D gene. Germline lookup yields CDR1 SGDLS and CDR2 YYNGEE. This CDR3 region has 14 residues. Trimming took off 0 bases at V and 2 bases at J, with 9 bases between the two ends. The CDR3 nucleotides read TGTGCCAGCAGCGTAGGTCCGGGTCCCTACGAGCAGTACTTC. Translation gives CASSVGPGPYEQYF. The entire variable domain, with the rest obtained from reference TRBV9 and TRBJ2-7, is as follows: DSGVTQTPKHLITATGQRVTLRCSPRSGDLSVYWYQQSLDQGLQFLIQYYNGEERAKGNILERFSAQQFPDLHSELNLSSLELGDSALYFCASSVGPGPYEQYFGPGTRLTVT.

This chain connects TRBV3-1 to TRBJ1-5; the match to TRBD1 covers 7 bases. The CDR3 is 16 residues long. After removal of 0 bases from V and 3 bases from J, the junction contained 5 bases not matched to a gene. The germline gives CDR1 LGHDT, CDR2 YNNKEL (reference sequence). The CDR3 reads CASSQDRTGANQPQHF. In nucleotides, the CDR3 is TGTGCCAGCAGCCAAGACCGAACAGGGGCCAATCAGCCCCAGCATTTT. The whole variable domain, remainder taken from reference TRBV3-1 and TRBJ1-5, is DTAVSQTPKYLVTQMGNDKSIKCEQNLGHDTMYWYKQDSKKFLKIMFSYNNKELIINETVPNRFSPKSPDKAHLNLHINSLELGDSAVYFCASSQDRTGANQPQHFGDGTRLSIL.

With regard to this clonotype: The junction does not match germline at one end; this may be a read error. The chain joins TRBV3-1 to TRBJ1-1; 9 bases fit TRBD1. This CDR3 region has 15 residues. Germline V lookup: CDR1 LGHDT, CDR2 YNNKEL (reference sequence). Here the CDR3 DNA reads TGTGCCAGCAGCATTTACAGGGGGCCAGGCACTGAAGCTTCCTTT. This translates into CASSIYRGPGTEASF.

The J gene is TRBJ2-1, the V gene TRBV21-1. TRBV21-1 is marked as a pseudogene. This CDR3 region has 13 residues. CDR3 residues: CASSNDLRDEQFF. The CDR3 coding sequence is TGTGCCAGCAGCAATGATCTCCGTGATGAGCAGTTCTTC.

In its sample, this clonotype was seen once. The chain has TRBV5-5 and TRBJ1-5; tentative D call: TRBD1 (5 bases). The CDR3 loop spans 17 amino acids. Germline V gene data show CDR1 as SGHKS and CDR2 as YYEKEE (reference sequence). V was cut by 1 base and J by 5 bases, with 19 bases left in between. CDR3 nucleotides: TGTGCCAGCAGCTTGTTTGCGACCCCGGGGGTCGATCAGCCCCAGCATTTT. This codes for CASSLFATPGVDQPQHF.

This clonotype was found once. CDR3 loop: CASSFWNPYTDTQYF. As DNA, the CDR3 is TGTGCCAGCAGCTTTTGGAACCCATACACAGATACGCAGTATTTT. The chain joins TRBV7-9 to TRBJ2-3, with D hard to call. The V gene's germline CDR1 is SEHNR and CDR2 FQNEAQ (reference sequence). CDR3 length: 15 residues. The germline V and J ends were trimmed by 3 bases and 2 bases, with 12 bases remaining between them.

This chain connects TRBV7-9 to TRBJ2-7, with D possibly being TRBD1 (6 bases). The CDR3 length is 16 residues. V was shortened by 5 bases and J by 0 bases, with 17 bases between the two germline ends. Germline CDR1 reads SEHNR; CDR2 reads FQNEAQ (reference sequence). The chain's CDR3 is CASSPGRTESSYEQYF. In DNA form, the CDR3 reads TGTGCCAGCAGCCCCGGCCGGACAGAAAGCTCCTACGAGCAGTACTTC.

This clonotype was seen only once. This chain connects TRBV13 to TRBJ1-2, with TRBD1 matching over 7 bases. The CDR3 is 17 amino acids. The germline gives CDR1 PRHDT, CDR2 FYEKMQ (reference sequence). Losses at the gene ends were 1 base for V and 4 bases for J; bases not matched to a gene: 12. The CDR3 nucleotides are TGTGCCAGCAGCTTAGAGGTTACTGACAGGGACGCCTATGGCTACACCTTC. Amino acid sequence: CASSLEVTDRDAYGYTF. Full variable domain (outside the CDR3, taken from reference TRBV13 and TRBJ1-2): AAGVIQSPRHLIKEKRETATLKCYPIPRHDTVYWYQQGPGQDPQFLISFYEKMQSDKGSIPDRFSAQQFSDYHSELNMSSLELGDSALYFCASSLEVTDRDAYGYTFGSGTRLTVV.

The chain uses TRBV28 and TRBJ2-3; D not resolved. The germline V gene has CDR1 MDHEN and CDR2 SYDVKM. This CDR3 is 14 amino acids long. V lost 6 bases and J 0 bases, leaving 10 bases between the germline ends. In DNA form, the CDR3 reads TGTGCCAGCAGATATGGCTTCAGCACAGATACGCAGTATTTT. Its protein is CASRYGFSTDTQYF.

The rearrangement uses TRBV12-3 or TRBV12-4 and TRBJ2-7; a weak D match, TRBD1 (6 bases). This CDR3 has 14 amino acids. Trimming left V 6 bases short and J 2 bases short, with 14 bases between. CDR3 amino acids: CASSPGTITYEQYF. CDR3 bases: TGTGCCAGCAGCCCAGGGACAATTACCTACGAGCAGTACTTC.

This rearrangement joins TRBV29-1 to TRBJ1-2; D ambiguous. CDR3 length: 14 amino acids. Trimming cost V 3 bases and J 2 bases, with 13 bases left between them. Germline lookup yields CDR1 SQVTM and CDR2 ANQGSEA. For the CDR3, the DNA is TGCAGCGTTGATGGTCTGGGTCTCAACTATGGCTACACCTTC. Translating it yields CSVDGLGLNYGYTF.

There are a few counts of this clonotype. The chain is built from TRBV20-1 and TRBJ2-3; D gene unclear. This CDR3 region has 14 residues. Germline V CDR1 and CDR2: DFQATT, SNEGSKA (reference sequence). Trimming took 2 bases from V and 4 from J, leaving 13 bases between them. The DNA of the CDR3 is TGCAGTGCTAGACCTGGATTTGGGGCAGATACGCAGTATTTT. This sequence encodes CSARPGFGADTQYF.

This rearrangement joins TRBV30 to TRBJ1-1; D is uncertain. Germline V gene data show CDR1 as GTSNPN and CDR2 as SVGIG (reference sequence). The CDR3 is 15 residues long. V lost 3 bases and J 4 bases, leaving 18 bases between the germline ends. CDR3 in DNA: TGTGCCTGGAGCCCCTCGGTTGGGAGCCGCACTGAAGCTTTCTTT. Amino acids: CAWSPSVGSRTEAFF.

The genes are TRBV18 and TRBJ2-1; no reliable D call. Germline CDR1 is KGHSH and CDR2 is LQKENI. The CDR3 extends over 17 amino acids. V lost 3 bases and J lost 2, with 17 bases in between. The CDR3 protein is CASSPVSLPEPYNEQFF. DNA for the CDR3: TGTGCCAGCTCACCTGTCAGTCTTCCGGAGCCCTACAATGAGCAGTTCTTC.

This clonotype showed up just once. This chain uses TRBV19 with TRBJ2-7; 8 nucleotides line up with TRBD2. The CDR3 has 14 amino acids. Germline CDR1 LNHDA, CDR2 SQIVND (reference sequence). The trim removed 4 bases at V and 4 bases at J, leaving 6 bases unmatched. The CDR3 region is CASSSSGIAYEQYF. The CDR3 DNA follows: TGTGCCAGTAGTAGTAGCGGGATCGCGTACGAGCAGTACTTC.

The DNA for the CDR3 is TGTGCCAGCAGCTTCGAGCCGCGGGAGTACCCGAGGACCCAGTACTTC. Translated, it gives CASSFEPREYPRTQYF. The V gene is TRBV7-9, the J gene TRBJ2-5; 7 bases fit TRBD2. This CDR3 contains 16 residues. Germline-derived CDR1 and CDR2 are SEHNR and FQNEAQ (reference sequence). V shed 3 bases, J shed 7 bases, and the junction held 14 bases outside the gene matches. The whole variable domain, remainder taken from reference TRBV7-9 and TRBJ2-5, is DTGVSQNPRHKITKRGQNVTFRCDPISEHNRLYWYRQTLGQGPEFLTYFQNEAQLEKSRLLSDRFSAERPKGSFSTLEIQRTEQGDSAMYLCASSFEPREYPRTQYFGPGTRLLVL.

CDR3 region: CAISEEGVSGYTF. The CDR3 region has the DNA TGTGCCATCAGTGAAGAAGGGGTGAGCGGCTACACCTTC. The J gene is TRBJ1-2, the V gene TRBV10-3; tentatively, D is TRBD1 (5 bases). Germline assignment: CDR1 ENHRY and CDR2 SYGVKD. The CDR3 extends over 13 amino acids. Trimming left V 3 bases short and J 8 bases short, with 13 bases between.

The chain combines TRBV16 with TRBJ1-3, with TRBD1 as a possible D gene (5 bases). Trimming left V 5 bases short and J 0 bases short, with 17 bases between. Germline CDR1 and CDR2: KGHSY and FQNENV. The CDR3 sequence is 17 residues long. The CDR3 nucleotides read TGTGCCAGCAGCACGCCCGGGGCACCGTTCTCTGGAAACACCATATATTTT. Translated, it gives CASSTPGAPFSGNTIYF.

The DNA for the CDR3 is TGTGCCAGCGAAGGGGCTGATACGCAGTATTTT. Translated: CASEGADTQYF. The chain joins TRBV9 to TRBJ2-3, with D possibly TRBD1 on 5 matching bases. The CDR3 spans 11 residues. In germline, CDR1 is SGDLS, CDR2 YYNGEE. Trimming left V 7 bases short and J 6 bases short, with 9 bases between.

The J gene is TRBJ2-2, the V gene TRBV7-2; D gene unclear. This CDR3 region has 14 residues. V was pared by 1 base and J by 5 bases, with 8 bases between. Per the germline V gene, CDR1 is SGHTA and CDR2 is FQGNSA. The CDR3 spells CASSLVPQTGELFF. The CDR3 DNA is TGTGCCAGCAGCTTAGTACCGCAGACCGGGGAGCTGTTTTTT.

This chain connects TRBV7-9 to TRBJ1-2, with 8 positions matching TRBD1. The CDR3 contains 17 residues. Germline V gene data show CDR1 as SEHNR and CDR2 as FQNEAQ (reference sequence). The junction had 15 bases not matched to a gene; V was cut back by 4 bases and J by 5 bases. CDR3 coding DNA: TGTGCCAGCAGCTACCAGGACAGGGCCAGATTTTTTTATGGCTACACCTTC. Translated: CASSYQDRARFFYGYTF.

The chain is built from TRBV20-1 and TRBJ2-7; D ambiguous. Germline CDR1 is DFQATT and CDR2 is SNEGSKA (reference sequence). Trimming left V 0 bases short and J 5 bases short, with 17 bases between. The CDR3 is 15 residues long. The CDR3 DNA reads as TGCAGTGCTAGAGATACCAGGTGGAAAGCTAACGAGCAGTACTTC. Translating it yields CSARDTRWKANEQYF.

This clonotype was detected once. The V gene is TRBV19, the J gene TRBJ1-2, with 8 bases identical to TRBD1. The CDR3 is 14 amino acids. Per germline, CDR1 LNHDA and CDR2 SQIVND (reference sequence). The trim removed 5 bases at V and 5 bases at J, leaving 7 bases unmatched. CDR3 region: CASSPQTGEYGYTF. For the CDR3, the DNA is TGTGCCAGTAGTCCCCAGACAGGGGAGTATGGCTACACCTTC. The whole variable domain, filled in from reference TRBV19 and TRBJ1-2, reads DGGITQSPKYLFRKEGQNVTLSCEQNLNHDAMYWYRQDPGQGLRLIYYSQIVNDFQKGDIAEGYSVSREKKESFPLTVTSAQKNPTAFYLCASSPQTGEYGYTFGSGTRLTVV.

V gene TRBV7-9 combines with J gene TRBJ2-5, with TRBD2 matching over 7 bases. CDR1 SEHNR and CDR2 FQNEAQ come from the germline V gene (reference sequence). The CDR3 is 15 amino acids. V was clipped by 3 bases and J by 1 base; unmatched bases: 5. The CDR3 DNA sequence: TGTGCCAGCAGCTTGGTACTAGCGATCCAAGAGACCCAGTACTTC. Translation gives CASSLVLAIQETQYF.

This clonotype occurred once. The chain recombines TRBV2 with TRBJ2-1; D call uncertain. Per germline, CDR1 SNHLY and CDR2 FYNNEI. CDR3 length equals 17 residues. Trimming shortened V by 2 bases and J by 0 bases, and 14 bases separated the two germline ends. CDR3 DNA: TGTGCCAGCAGTGAAAGCCGCTCCTTCAGCTCCTACAATGAGCAGTTCTTC. Protein: CASSESRSFSSYNEQFF. The whole variable domain, remainder taken from reference TRBV2 and TRBJ2-1, is EPEVTQTPSHQVTQMGQEVILRCVPISNHLYFYWYRQILGQKVEFLVSFYNNEISEKSEIFDDQFSVERPDGSNFTLKIRSTKLEDSAMYFCASSESRSFSSYNEQFFGPGTRLTVL.

The chain recombines TRBV2 with TRBJ2-2; D remains ambiguous. CDR3 size: 16 residues. V was clipped by 5 bases and J by 3 bases, with 16 bases between them. The V gene's germline CDR1 is SNHLY and CDR2 FYNNEI. CDR3 coding DNA: TGTGCCAGCAGTCCCCCCGATCCTTTGGACACCGGGGAGCTGTTTTTT. Protein: CASSPPDPLDTGELFF.